This T cell receptor beta chain was retrieved from a study of shared clonotypes between healthy human individuals. Whole-study context: For every donor, three CD4 naive, three CD4 memory, two CD8 naive and one CD8 memory plates were used. Study results and caveats: Clonotype sharing levels among donors were expected to vary with sequencing depth. Generally, estimated richness proved larger in naive subsets than it did in memory subsets.

As concerns this clone: Its antigen is not identified.

Participating donors were healthy, HIV-negative adults free of recent acute infections or vaccinations. The length of the CDR3 is 15 residues. Germline V CDR1 and CDR2: SGHRS, YFSETQ. The junction had 5 bases not matched to a gene; V was cut back by 2 bases and J by 4 bases. The protocol was immunoSEQ multiplex PCR, while the TCRdb copy is restricted to in-frame clones and leaves out a portion. The table lists fewer than 2.5 million clones, 90% to 95% of them singletons. V and J are TRBV5-1 and TRBJ2-1; 8 positions match TRBD1. The sequencing sample was made of naive CD4+ T cells from PBMCs. Subset defined: CD45RA+ positively selected. This receptor was obtained from a man younger than 35 in good health. Some clones in this sample may be carry-over from other donors' samples. CDR3 loop: CASSFGQGEYNEQFF. DNA of the CDR3: TGCGCCAGCAGCTTCGGACAGGGAGAATACAATGAGCAGTTCTTC. Looking up the rest from reference TRBV5-1 and TRBJ2-1 gives the full variable domain: KAGVTQTPRYLIKTRGQQVTLSCSPISGHRSVSWYQQTPGQGLQFLFEYFSETQRNKGNFPGRFSGRQFSNSRSEMNVSTLELGDSALYLCASSFGQGEYNEQFFGPGTRLTVL.